Sequencing of this T cell receptor (beta chain) was carried out in a study of Ad26.COV2.S vaccination and SARS-CoV-2 variants. The wider study: Intramuscular Ad26.COV2.S at 5x10^10 or 1x10^11 viral particles.

The protocol was immunoSEQ multiplex PCR, while the TCRdb copy is restricted to in-frame clones and leaves out a portion. The sample holds approximately 480,000 clones, around nine tenths seen once. The treatment: 19 received Ad26.COV2.S at low or high dose, single or two shots; roughly 5 received placebo; per-sample allocation not given. Material that was analyzed had been drawn on day 63 after the first vaccine or placebo injection. Donation came from an adult in Boston who was aged 18-55 years. Per the germline V gene, CDR1 is ENHRY and CDR2 is SYGVKD. Trimming cost V 4 bases and J 0 bases, with 10 bases left between them. This CDR3 spans 14 amino acids. This clone came up once.

Sample: peripheral blood, taken in a trial of Ad26.COV2.S vaccine versus placebo. The V gene is TRBV10-3, the J gene TRBJ2-7, with D perhaps matching TRBD2 (6 bases). This clonotype was sampled from a person aged 18-65 years who received the Ad26.COV2.S COVID-19 vaccine or a placebo. DNA of the CDR3: TGTGCCATCAGTGTAGGCGGGACCTCCTACGAGCAGTACTTC. Translation: CAISVGGTSYEQYF.